The 15 T cell receptor beta chains below all came from one sample that was sequenced in a study of CD8 T cells in Susac syndrome. Random hexamers primed reverse transcription of 0.5 to 1 ug RNA. MiXCR, run by TCRdb on the immunoSEQ multiplex PCR reads, gives a single entry per CDR3 protein. In the table there are 150,000 to 200,000 distinct CDR3 sequences, approximately 95% of which are singletons. Sequencing input: CD4+ T cells from PBMCs. All receptors come from a human donor with Susac syndrome.

This clonotype was found a few times. The chain recombines TRBV12-3 or TRBV12-4 with TRBJ1-1, with unresolved D. The CDR3 spans 14 residues. Trimming cost V 3 bases and J 0 bases, with 8 bases left between them. This CDR3 is CASSFGGMNTEAFF. DNA of the CDR3: TGTGCCAGCAGTTTTGGAGGGATGAACACTGAAGCTTTCTTT.

The rearrangement uses TRBV12-3 or TRBV12-4 and TRBJ2-6; TRBD2 is a possible D gene (5 bases). CDR3 size: 16 residues. V lost 3 bases and J lost 2, with 11 bases in between. CDR3 loop: CASSFWSGTGANVLTF. As DNA, the CDR3 is TGTGCCAGCAGTTTTTGGAGCGGAACTGGGGCCAACGTCCTGACTTTC.

The chain has TRBV4-1 and TRBJ2-1; D ambiguous. The V end lost 4 bases, the J end lost 2 bases, and 9 bases lay between the germline ends. CDR3 length: 14 residues. Germline CDR1 MGHRA, CDR2 YSYEKL. The CDR3 spells CASSPVNTYNEQFF. CDR3 nucleotides: TGCGCCAGCAGCCCAGTGAACACCTACAATGAGCAGTTCTTC.

The V gene is TRBV9, the J gene TRBJ1-2; D unclear. V was clipped by 0 bases and J by 4 bases, with 7 bases between them. Germline-derived CDR1 and CDR2 are SGDLS and YYNGEE. This CDR3 has 13 amino acids. The CDR3 here is CASSVGGTYGYTF. The DNA of the CDR3 is TGTGCCAGCAGCGTAGGGGGAACCTATGGCTACACCTTC.

The chain joins TRBV4-2 to TRBJ1-4, with D possibly matching TRBD1 (6 bases). Trimming left V 1 base short and J 4 bases short, with 10 bases between. The CDR3 has 15 residues. Per germline, CDR1 LGHNA and CDR2 YNFKEQ. The CDR3 bases are TGTGCCAGCAGCCAAGTCAGGGGTAATAATGAAAAACTGTTTTTT. This encodes CASSQVRGNNEKLFF.

This chain connects TRBV30 to TRBJ1-1; 7 bases map to TRBD1. With V trimmed by 6 bases and J by 4 bases, 8 bases remained unmatched. CDR1 GTSNPN and CDR2 SVGIG come from the germline V gene (reference sequence). The length of the CDR3 is 13 residues. CDR3 sequence: CACGTVPATEAFF. Here the CDR3 DNA reads TGTGCCTGCGGGACAGTCCCGGCCACTGAAGCTTTCTTT.

The chain carries TRBV30 and TRBJ1-3, with D perhaps TRBD1 (5 bases). The CDR3 length is 14 residues. Trimming pared 3 bases from V and 3 bases from J, leaving 12 bases between. Germline CDR1 is GTSNPN and CDR2 is SVGIG (reference sequence). CDR3 bases: TGTGCCTGGAGCAGGGCGACAGTTGGAAACACCATATATTTT. It specifies CAWSRATVGNTIYF.

The chain is built from TRBV30 and TRBJ2-5; D unclear. Trimming took 4 bases from V and 5 from J, leaving 11 bases between them. The CDR3 loop spans 12 amino acids. CDR1 is GTSNPN, CDR2 SVGIG, per germline (reference sequence). The CDR3 is CAWTRFGETQYF. The CDR3 nucleotides are TGTGCCTGGACTAGGTTCGGGGAGACCCAGTACTTC. The variable domain in full, with the rest retrieved from reference TRBV30 and TRBJ2-5, is SQTIHQWPATLVQPVGSPLSLECTVEGTSNPNLYWYRQAAGRGLQLLFYSVGIGQISSEVPQNLSASRPQDRQFILSSKKLLLSDSGFYLCAWTRFGETQYFGPGTRLLVL.

The chain recombines TRBV6-5 with TRBJ2-3; D remains ambiguous. The length of the CDR3 is 13 residues. Trimming removed 1 base at V and 6 bases at J, with 8 bases between. Germline-derived CDR1 and CDR2 are MNHEY and SVGAGI. The CDR3 DNA reads TGTGCCAGCAGTTACTATATCGCGGATACGCAGTATTTT. Its translation: CASSYYIADTQYF.

This clonotype was detected a few times. The V and J genes are TRBV12-3 or TRBV12-4 and TRBJ1-2; D call uncertain. The CDR3 is made up of 12 amino acids. The ends were cut back, 3 bases at V and 7 bases at J, with 9 bases in the middle. This chain's CDR3 is CASSFPRSGYTF. DNA for the CDR3: TGTGCCAGCAGTTTCCCCAGGAGTGGCTACACCTTC.

The J gene is TRBJ2-5, the V gene TRBV21-1. TRBV21-1 is termed a pseudogene. The CDR3 is made up of 15 amino acids. CDR3 loop: CASSKEGTNQETQYF. In nucleotides, the CDR3 is TGTGCCAGCAGCAAAGAGGGTACCAACCAAGAGACCCAGTACTTC.

This sequence joins TRBV12-3 or TRBV12-4 and TRBJ1-5; D ambiguous. There are 14 residues in the CDR3. Deletions cut 5 bases from V and 5 bases from J, with 13 bases between. CDR3 nucleotides: TGTGCCAGCAGTCCCGGGAGGGTAGATCAGCCCCAGCATTTT. Translated: CASSPGRVDQPQHF.

In DNA, the CDR3 is TGTGCCATCAGTGAGTCAGCGCATCAGCCCCAGCATTTT. Encoded protein: CAISESAHQPQHF. The chain employs TRBV10-3 and TRBJ1-5, with D unresolved. This CDR3 contains 13 residues. Germline-derived CDR1 and CDR2 are ENHRY and SYGVKD. Trimming removed 0 bases at V and 5 bases at J, with 5 bases between.

The chain has TRBV5-1 and TRBJ2-1; the match to TRBD2 covers 10 bases. V was clipped by 2 bases and J by 8 bases; unmatched bases: 7. The CDR3 runs 15 residues. The germline gives CDR1 SGHRS, CDR2 YFSETQ. The CDR3 reads CASSLAGGPRDEQFF. Here the CDR3 DNA reads TGCGCCAGCAGCTTAGCGGGGGGGCCTAGGGATGAGCAGTTCTTC.

The chain combines TRBV4-1 with TRBJ2-5; unclear D gene. V was shortened by 1 base and J by 2 bases, with 11 bases between the two germline ends. Germline-derived CDR1 and CDR2 are MGHRA and YSYEKL. This CDR3 spans 15 amino acids. For the CDR3, the DNA is TGCGCCAGCAGCCAAGGACTCAGGTTACAAGAGACCCAGTACTTC. Its protein product is CASSQGLRLQETQYF.